Here is one T cell receptor (beta chain) with its context. The CDR3 is 13 amino acids. Germline V CDR1 and CDR2: LNHDA, SQIVND (reference sequence). Trimming stripped 4 bases from V and 10 bases from J, with 14 bases between. The data are from a study of blood T cell repertoires in COVID-19. Here immunoSEQ multiplex PCR was the method, and the copy in TCRdb shows in-frame clones only, minus some. The table lists roughly 160,000 clones, 86% of them singletons. The sample consisted of peripheral blood. This receptor was identified in a man younger than 35 with acute or convalescent COVID-19. This chain uses TRBV19 with TRBJ2-1, with D possibly matching TRBD1 (5 bases). The CDR3 sequence is CASSRGHAGEQFF. In DNA, the CDR3 is TGTGCCAGTAGTAGGGGCCACGCAGGGGAGCAGTTCTTC.